The 8 T cell receptor beta chains presented below share a single source sample, sequenced in a study of cytomegalovirus exposure and HLA in healthy donors. Only in-frame clones appear in the TCRdb table, and some are missing; sequencing was by immunoSEQ multiplex PCR. This sample has 120,000 to 150,000 clones, with approximately 86% found just once. The source material was PBMCs. Source of these receptors: a man aged 18 to 30 in good health and CMV-seropositive.

The V call is TRBV10-2, the J call TRBJ1-5; D gene uncertain. V was clipped by 0 bases and J by 0 bases, with 15 bases between them. This CDR3 region has 18 residues. Germline CDR1 reads WSHSY; CDR2 reads SAAADI. For the CDR3, the DNA is TGCGCCAGCAGTGAGTCCGGGAAGGGCCTTTATAGCAATCAGCCCCAGCATTTT. It encodes CASSESGKGLYSNQPQHF.

This clone was observed a few times. The chain is built from TRBV6-5 and TRBJ1-1; perhaps TRBD1 as D (5 bases). Trimming removed 0 bases at V and 2 bases at J, with 10 bases between. The V gene's germline CDR1 is MNHEY and CDR2 SVGAGI. The CDR3 is 15 residues long. The CDR3 DNA reads as TGTGCCAGCAGTTACTCAGACTGGGGCAACACTGAAGCTTTCTTT. Amino acids: CASSYSDWGNTEAFF.

V and J are TRBV14 and TRBJ2-5, with D possibly TRBD1 on 5 matching bases. The length of the CDR3 is 15 residues. Germline lookup yields CDR1 SGHDN and CDR2 FVKESK. V lost 4 bases, J lost 1 base, and 13 bases lay in between. Here the CDR3 DNA reads TGTGCCAGCAGCCGGAGCAGGGCCCTCCAAGAGACCCAGTACTTC. This gives the protein CASSRSRALQETQYF.

V is TRBV2 and J is TRBJ1-4; 9 bases match TRBD1. This CDR3 is 15 amino acids long. CDR1 and CDR2 (germline): SNHLY, FYNNEI. With 2 bases clipped from V and 6 bases from J, the junction kept 4 bases outside the gene matches. The DNA of the CDR3 is TGTGCCAGCAGTGAACTCGGGACAGGGTATGAAAAACTGTTTTTT. Residues: CASSELGTGYEKLFF.

The V call is TRBV5-6, the J call TRBJ2-5, with 7 positions matching TRBD2. Germline V CDR1 and CDR2: SGHDT, YYEEEE. The CDR3 has 16 residues. V was pared by 5 bases and J by 0 bases, with 10 bases of the junction left unmatched. The CDR3 DNA is TGTGCCAGCAGAACCGCGTTCGGGACTAACCAAGAGACCCAGTACTTC. Protein product: CASRTAFGTNQETQYF.

The chain recombines TRBV2 with TRBJ2-7; TRBD2 aligns across 10 bases. The germline V gene has CDR1 SNHLY and CDR2 FYNNEI. There are 15 residues in the CDR3. The junction had 8 bases not matched to a gene; V was cut back by 5 bases and J by 4 bases. CDR3 sequence reads: CASSSLLAGKYEQYF. The CDR3 coding sequence is TGTGCCAGCAGTTCCTTACTAGCGGGAAAGTACGAGCAGTACTTC.

This sequence joins TRBV30 and TRBJ1-5; 9 nucleotides agree with TRBD1. This CDR3 region has 14 residues. The V gene's germline CDR1 is GTSNPN and CDR2 SVGIG (reference sequence). Unmatched junction bases numbered 5, after V lost 1 base and J lost 7 bases. The CDR3 bases are TGTGCCTGGAGTGAGGACAGGGGAGGCCAGCCCCAGCATTTT. Its translation is CAWSEDRGGQPQHF.

The V call is TRBV6-1, the J call TRBJ2-5; 11 bases line up with TRBD2. CDR1 MNHNS and CDR2 SASEGT come from the germline V gene. With V trimmed by 4 bases and J by 8 bases, 9 bases remained unmatched. The CDR3 is 15 amino acids. The CDR3 loop is CASSGSGGAVGTQYF. The CDR3 nucleotides are TGTGCCAGCAGTGGTAGCGGGGGGGCCGTGGGTACCCAGTACTTC.